This entry describes one TCR beta chain. RNA was extracted with the RNeasy kit, and a quantity of roughly 0.45 to 1 ug was reverse transcribed using random hexamers. TCRdb fed the immunoSEQ multiplex PCR reads into MiXCR, producing one record per CDR3 protein. The profile shows roughly 130,000 distinct CDR3 sequences, 85% to 95% of them singletons. This sample was included in a study of CD8 T cells in Susac syndrome. The germline gives CDR1 KGHDR, CDR2 SFDVKD. The CDR3 loop spans 16 amino acids. The V and J ends lost 8 bases and 6 bases, in that order; junction bases with no gene match: 8. Treatment-naive patients with stable or active relapsing-remitting disease served as multiple sclerosis controls. Negative isolation yielded the CD8+ and CD4+ T cells, while FACS enriched the TEMRA cells.

The specimen sequenced was CD4+ T cells from PBMCs. The TCR comes from a human donor with multiple sclerosis. This rearrangement joins TRBV24-1 to TRBJ2-3; 15 positions agree with TRBD2. CDR3 region: CATNQAGTSGRDTQYF. CDR3 bases: TGTGCCACCAACCAAGCCGGGACTAGCGGGAGGGATACGCAGTATTTT.